This T cell receptor (beta chain) was obtained from a study of control samples from healthy donors and cancer patients. The method was immunoSEQ multiplex PCR; TCRdb's version includes in-frame clones alone and lacks a portion of them. The sample shows about 170,000 clones, around 91% of them seen only once. This CDR3 region has 13 residues. Germline lookup yields CDR1 SGDLS and CDR2 YYNGEE. V lost 3 bases and J lost 2, with 6 bases in between. The sample consisted of blood. The chain recombines TRBV9 with TRBJ1-3, with D possibly TRBD1 on 6 matching bases. The TCR was taken from a woman in her thirties in good health. DNA of the CDR3: TGTGCCAGCAGCGAGGGGGCTGGAAACACCATATATTTT. Translation gives CASSEGAGNTIYF.